The rows below give T cell receptor beta chains drawn from one sample of a study of T cells in Graves' hyperthyroidism and ophthalmopathy. MiXCR, applied by TCRdb to the multiplex PCR reads, yields one record per CDR3 protein. The sample contains hundreds of thousands of distinct CDR3 sequences, about 16% of which appear only once. Sequenced material: blood. Every receptor here comes from a woman aged 25 to 39 with Graves' hyperthyroidism. CDR3s include the opening cysteine and the closing phenylalanine or tryptophan. D genes are given only for firm matches. Clone size appears in some rows only: once, few, many, or a class for an expanded clone.

size: -
V: TRBV5-4
J: TRBJ2-7
D: -
DNA: TGTGCCAGCAGCATCCAGGGGACTCGCGAGCAGTACTTC
CDR3: CASSIQGTREQYF

size: many
V: TRBV18
J: TRBJ2-3
D: TRBD1
DNA: TGTGCCAGCTCCCTTAGCCGGGACAGGAATACAGATACGCAGTATTTT
CDR3: CASSLSRDRNTDTQYF

size: -
V: TRBV20-1
J: TRBJ1-2
D: TRBD1
DNA: TGCAGTGCTAGGGCCGGGACAGGGAACTATGGCTACACCTTC
CDR3: CSARAGTGNYGYTF

size: many
V: TRBV30
J: TRBJ1-6
D: -
DNA: TGTGCCTGGAGACAGGGAGGGCGGAATTCACCCCTCCACTTT
CDR3: CAWRQGGRNSPLHF

size: many
V: TRBV28
J: TRBJ1-1
D: -
DNA: TGTGCCAGCAGTCCCTCTGACTCGATTGACACTGAAGCTTTCTTT
CDR3: CASSPSDSIDTEAFF

size: many
V: TRBV27
J: TRBJ2-1
D: TRBD2
DNA: TGTGCCAGCAGTAGGGGACTAGCGGGAGGCGGCAATGAGCAGTTCTTC
CDR3: CASSRGLAGGGNEQFF

size: few
V: TRBV9
J: TRBJ2-3
D: TRBD2
DNA: TGTGCCAGCAGCGTAGGGCTGACTGGAGTGGGAGGGCCCTCAGATACGCAGTATTTT
CDR3: CASSVGLTGVGGPSDTQYF

size: many
V: TRBV11-1
J: TRBJ2-5
D: -
DNA: TGTGCCAGCAGTCCCAGGGGTCGGGAGACCCAGTACTTC
CDR3: CASSPRGRETQYF

size: many
V: TRBV12-3/TRBV12-4
J: TRBJ1-1
D: TRBD1
DNA: TGTGCCAGCAGAGATGACAGGGGGGTGACTGAAGCTTTCTTT
CDR3: CASRDDRGVTEAFF

size: -
V: TRBV12-3/TRBV12-4
J: TRBJ2-4
D: -
DNA: TGTGCCAGCAGTCGTGGGTCGGCCAAAAACATTCAGTACTTC
CDR3: CASSRGSAKNIQYF

size: many
V: TRBV28
J: TRBJ1-3
D: TRBD1
DNA: TGTGCCAGCAGTTTACCCAGGGGGCTTGGAAACACCATATATTTT
CDR3: CASSLPRGLGNTIYF

size: -
V: TRBV2
J: TRBJ2-5
D: -
DNA: TGTGCCAGCAGTAAGGAGTCAGAGTACTTC
CDR3: CASSKESEYF

size: few
V: TRBV3-1
J: TRBJ2-1
D: -
DNA: TGTGCCAGCAGCCCCGGGACTCTAACACTTAATGAGCAGTTCTTC
CDR3: CASSPGTLTLNEQFF

size: many
V: TRBV10-3
J: TRBJ2-7
D: TRBD1
DNA: TGTGCCATCAGCTCTATTCCGGGACAGGACTTCTCCTACGAGCAGTACTTC
CDR3: CAISSIPGQDFSYEQYF

size: many
V: TRBV5-1
J: TRBJ1-1
D: -
DNA: TGCGCCAGCAGCTTGGCCCAGAAGAACACTGAAGCTTTCTTT
CDR3: CASSLAQKNTEAFF

size: many
V: TRBV28
J: TRBJ2-7
D: TRBD1
DNA: TGTGCCAGCAGTTTACGGGACAGACCGGTCTACGAGCAGTACTTC
CDR3: CASSLRDRPVYEQYF

size: many
V: TRBV3-1
J: TRBJ1-2
D: -
DNA: TGTGCCAGCAGCCAAGGGGGAGGAGGCTACACCTTC
CDR3: CASSQGGGGYTF

size: few
V: TRBV6-1
J: TRBJ2-2
D: TRBD2
DNA: TGTGCCAGCAGTGACCGGCTAGCGGGAGTAGGGGAGCTGTTTTTT
CDR3: CASSDRLAGVGELFF

size: many
V: TRBV10-3
J: TRBJ2-5
D: TRBD2
DNA: TGTGCCATCAGTGGGTTTCGCGCGGGAGGCGGAGAGACCCAGTACTTC
CDR3: CAISGFRAGGGETQYF

size: many
V: TRBV5-1
J: TRBJ2-7
D: -
DNA: TGCGCCAGCAGCTTGGGGTCAGTTTACTACGAGCAGTACTTC
CDR3: CASSLGSVYYEQYF

size: many
V: TRBV5-1
J: TRBJ2-7
D: TRBD2
DNA: TGCGCCAGCAGCTTGGCCCCCACAACCGGGACTAACCCGTACGAGCAGTACTTC
CDR3: CASSLAPTTGTNPYEQYF

size: many
V: TRBV20-1
J: TRBJ1-5
D: -
DNA: TGCAGTGCTAAAGGGGGAAATCAGCCCCAGCATTTT
CDR3: CSAKGGNQPQHF

size: once
V: TRBV2
J: TRBJ2-1
D: -
DNA: TGTGCCAGCAGTGTAAACGGGTATGAGCAGTTCTTC
CDR3: CASSVNGYEQFF

size: -
V: TRBV15
J: TRBJ2-7
D: -
DNA: TGTGCCACCAGCAGAGAAGTTGTAGCAGGCTACGAGCAGTACTTC
CDR3: CATSREVVAGYEQYF

size: -
V: TRBV5-1
J: TRBJ2-1
D: -
DNA: TGCGCCAGCAGCTTGGGTTACGGGTCCGCTTGGGAGCAGTTCTTC
CDR3: CASSLGYGSAWEQFF

size: many
V: TRBV7-2
J: TRBJ2-1
D: -
DNA: TGTGCCAGCAGCTTTAAAGGGGGTACTAGCTCCTACAATGAGCAGTTCTTC
CDR3: CASSFKGGTSSYNEQFF

size: many
V: TRBV7-2
J: TRBJ2-7
D: TRBD2
DNA: TGTGCCAGCAGTCCTAGCGGGGGGAACTACGAGCAGTACTTC
CDR3: CASSPSGGNYEQYF

size: -
V: TRBV28
J: TRBJ2-2
D: TRBD2
DNA: TGTGCCAGCAGGCGACCCCTAGCGGGAGGGAACACCGGGGAGCTGTTTTTT
CDR3: CASRRPLAGGNTGELFF

size: -
V: TRBV11-2
J: TRBJ2-7
D: TRBD2
DNA: TGTGCCAGCAGCTTACAGCTGCTAGCGGGAACCTACGAGCAGTACTTC
CDR3: CASSLQLLAGTYEQYF

size: -
V: TRBV18
J: TRBJ2-2
D: -
DNA: TGTGCCAGCTCACCAAGATCGGAGAACACCGGGGAGCTGTTTTTT
CDR3: CASSPRSENTGELFF

size: -
V: TRBV2
J: TRBJ1-1
D: -
DNA: TGTGCCAGCAGTGCCTGGACAGCCAACACTGAAGCTTTCTTT
CDR3: CASSAWTANTEAFF

size: -
V: TRBV19
J: TRBJ1-5
D: -
DNA: TGTGCCAGTAGGAAGGGCAGGGCTGAATATAGCAATCAGCCCCAGCATTTT
CDR3: CASRKGRAEYSNQPQHF

size: few
V: TRBV5-5
J: TRBJ2-5
D: -
DNA: TGTGCCAGCAGCTCCGGGGCTGGGGCAGGGCGAGAGACCCAGTACTTC
CDR3: CASSSGAGAGRETQYF

size: -
V: TRBV19
J: TRBJ1-5
D: -
DNA: TGTGCCAGTAGTATAGGGGGGGGGCAGGGCTCCCAGCCCCAGCATTTT
CDR3: CASSIGGGQGSQPQHF

size: many
V: TRBV18
J: TRBJ2-3
D: -
DNA: TGTGCCAGCTCACCAGCGCTCACAGATACGCAGTATTTT
CDR3: CASSPALTDTQYF

size: few
V: TRBV5-1
J: TRBJ2-7
D: TRBD1
DNA: TGCGCCAGCAGCTCCGCCGGGACAGGAATTCGCTACGAGCAGTACTTC
CDR3: CASSSAGTGIRYEQYF

size: -
V: TRBV4-2
J: TRBJ2-7
D: -
DNA: TGTGCCAGCAGCCAAAGTCAGACCTACGAGCAGTACTTC
CDR3: CASSQSQTYEQYF

size: many
V: TRBV6-5
J: TRBJ1-5
D: TRBD1
DNA: TGTGCCAGCAGTTACTCGAGGGCAGGGGGTAGCAATCAGCCCCAGCATTTT
CDR3: CASSYSRAGGSNQPQHF

size: -
V: TRBV15
J: TRBJ2-5
D: -
DNA: TGTGCCACCAGCAGAGTTGTTCGCAGTCAAGAGACCCAGTACTTC
CDR3: CATSRVVRSQETQYF

size: many
V: TRBV27
J: TRBJ2-3
D: -
DNA: TGTGCCAGCAGTTTACGGGCGGTAGGAACAGATACGCAGTATTTT
CDR3: CASSLRAVGTDTQYF

size: many
V: TRBV18
J: TRBJ1-1
D: -
DNA: TGTGCCAGCTCACCAGCAATTCAAGGTGCGACAAACACTGAAGCTTTCTTT
CDR3: CASSPAIQGATNTEAFF